This passage covers 5 T cell receptor beta chains from one sample sequenced in a study of radiation and T cells in renal cell carcinoma. Time point reported: baseline pretreatment blood. Treatment of the sample: 15 Gy SBRT to primary tumor, nephrectomy 4 weeks later. Using immunoSEQ multiplex PCR, the repertoire was profiled, and TCRdb retains in-frame clones only, with some absent. The data hold about 150,000 clones, with about 88% observed a single time. The source was blood, collected from a patient whose treatment included radiotherapy and nephrectomy. The receptors shown here come from a woman aged 50 to 60 with renal cell carcinoma.

The sample holds one count of this clone. The chain links TRBV6-1 to TRBJ1-1, with D possibly being TRBD1 (5 bases). Trimming stripped 7 bases from V and 5 bases from J, with 14 bases between. Germline-derived CDR1 and CDR2 are MNHNS and SASEGT. This CDR3 has 13 residues. In DNA form, the CDR3 reads TGTGCCAGCAATAAAGGAGGGGAGACTGAAGCTTTCTTT. Amino acid sequence: CASNKGGETEAFF.

In this sample, this clone turned up once. V and J are TRBV7-9 and TRBJ2-1, with D maybe TRBD2 (6 bases). Trimming shortened V by 5 bases and J by 12 bases, and 14 bases separated the two germline ends. CDR3 length equals 12 residues. Per the germline V gene, CDR1 is SEHNR and CDR2 is FQNEAQ (reference sequence). CDR3 amino acids: CASSPSLGGQFF. The DNA of the CDR3 is TGTGCCAGCAGCCCCTCCCTGGGGGGGCAGTTCTTC.

The chain uses TRBV7-3 and TRBJ1-1; 9 bases are shared with TRBD1. Germline CDR1 and CDR2: SGHTA and FQGTGA. J lost 4 bases, V lost 5 bases, and 5 bases had no gene match. The CDR3 spans 14 residues. The CDR3 loop is CASSTGTGSTEAFF. CDR3 bases: TGTGCCAGCAGCACCGGGACAGGGAGCACTGAAGCTTTCTTT.

V gene TRBV7-9 combines with J gene TRBJ2-5, with D possibly being TRBD1 or TRBD2 (6 bases each). Germline CDR1 is SEHNR and CDR2 is FQNEAQ (reference sequence). The CDR3 covers 14 residues. V dropped 0 bases and J dropped 5 bases, with 10 bases sitting between them. CDR3 region: CASSLAGGRETQYF. CDR3 DNA sequence: TGTGCCAGCAGCTTAGCGGGGGGCCGGGAGACCCAGTACTTC. Full variable domain (rest looked up from reference TRBV7-9 and TRBJ2-5): DTGVSQNPRHKITKRGQNVTFRCDPISEHNRLYWYRQTLGQGPEFLTYFQNEAQLEKSRLLSDRFSAERPKGSFSTLEIQRTEQGDSAMYLCASSLAGGRETQYFGPGTRLLVL.

The chain recombines TRBV5-1 with TRBJ2-2, with D hard to call. Germline assignment: CDR1 SGHRS and CDR2 YFSETQ. V gave up 2 bases and J gave up 1 base, with 3 bases separating them. The CDR3 is made up of 13 amino acids. DNA of the CDR3: TGCGCCAGCAGCTTTGGGAACACCGGGGAGCTGTTTTTT. Translated, it gives CASSFGNTGELFF.